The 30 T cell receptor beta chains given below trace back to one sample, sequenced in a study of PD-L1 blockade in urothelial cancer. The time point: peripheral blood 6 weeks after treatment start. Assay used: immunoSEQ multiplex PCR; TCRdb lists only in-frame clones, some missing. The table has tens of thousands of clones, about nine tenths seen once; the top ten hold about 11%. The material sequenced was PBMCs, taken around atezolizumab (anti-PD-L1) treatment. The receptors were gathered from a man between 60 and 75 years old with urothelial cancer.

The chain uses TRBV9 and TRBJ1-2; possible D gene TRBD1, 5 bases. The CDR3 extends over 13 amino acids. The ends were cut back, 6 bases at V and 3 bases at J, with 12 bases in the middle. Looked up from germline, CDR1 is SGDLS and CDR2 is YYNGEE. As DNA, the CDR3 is TGTGCCAGCAAAACAGACAGAGACTATGGCTACACCTTC. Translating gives CASKTDRDYGYTF.

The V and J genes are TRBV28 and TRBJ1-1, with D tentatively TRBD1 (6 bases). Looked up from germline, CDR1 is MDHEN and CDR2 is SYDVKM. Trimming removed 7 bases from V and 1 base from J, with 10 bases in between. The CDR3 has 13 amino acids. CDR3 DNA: TGTGCCAGCACTCCGACAGGGAACACTGAAGCTTTCTTT. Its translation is CASTPTGNTEAFF. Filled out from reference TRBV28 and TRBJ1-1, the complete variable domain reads DVKVTQSSRYLVKRTGEKVFLECVQDMDHENMFWYRQDPGLGLRLIYFSYDVKMKEKGDIPEGYSVSREKKERFSLILESASTNQTSMYLCASTPTGNTEAFFGQGTRLTVV.

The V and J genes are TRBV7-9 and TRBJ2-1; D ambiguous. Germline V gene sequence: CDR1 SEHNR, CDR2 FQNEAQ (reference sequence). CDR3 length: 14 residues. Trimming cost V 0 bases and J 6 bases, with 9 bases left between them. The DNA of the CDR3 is TGTGCCAGCAGCTTAGCTAGGCGGATCAATGAGCAGTTCTTC. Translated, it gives CASSLARRINEQFF.

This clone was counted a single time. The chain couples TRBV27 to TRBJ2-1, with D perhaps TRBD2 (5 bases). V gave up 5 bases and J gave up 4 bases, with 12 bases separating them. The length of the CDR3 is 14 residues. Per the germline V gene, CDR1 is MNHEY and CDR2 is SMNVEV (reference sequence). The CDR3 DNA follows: TGTGCCAGCAGTCCAAGCGGAGTGTACAATGAGCAGTTCTTC. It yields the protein CASSPSGVYNEQFF.

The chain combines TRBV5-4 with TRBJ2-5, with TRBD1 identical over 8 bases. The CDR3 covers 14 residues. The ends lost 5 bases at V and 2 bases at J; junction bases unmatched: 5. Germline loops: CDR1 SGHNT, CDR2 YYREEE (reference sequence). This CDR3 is CASSVGQGQETQYF. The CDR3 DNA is TGTGCCAGCAGTGTAGGACAGGGACAAGAGACCCAGTACTTC.

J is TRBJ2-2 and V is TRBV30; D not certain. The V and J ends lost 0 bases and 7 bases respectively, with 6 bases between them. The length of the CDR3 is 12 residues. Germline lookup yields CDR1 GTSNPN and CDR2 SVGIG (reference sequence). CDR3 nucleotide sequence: TGTGCCTGGAGTGTACGAGGCGGGGAGCTGTTTTTT. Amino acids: CAWSVRGGELFF.

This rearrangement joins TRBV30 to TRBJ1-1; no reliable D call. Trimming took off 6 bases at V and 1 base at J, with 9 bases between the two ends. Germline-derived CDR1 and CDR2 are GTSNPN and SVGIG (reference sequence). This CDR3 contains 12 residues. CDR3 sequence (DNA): TGTGCCTGTAGACAAGAGAACACTGAAGCTTTCTTT. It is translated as CACRQENTEAFF. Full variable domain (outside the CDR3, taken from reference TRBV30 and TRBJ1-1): SQTIHQWPATLVQPVGSPLSLECTVEGTSNPNLYWYRQAAGRGLQLLFYSVGIGQISSEVPQNLSASRPQDRQFILSSKKLLLSDSGFYLCACRQENTEAFFGQGTRLTVV.

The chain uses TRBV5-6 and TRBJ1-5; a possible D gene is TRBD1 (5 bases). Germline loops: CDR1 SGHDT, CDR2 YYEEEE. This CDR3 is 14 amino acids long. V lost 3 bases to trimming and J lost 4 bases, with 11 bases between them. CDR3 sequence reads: CASSYTGGNQPQHF. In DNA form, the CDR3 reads TGTGCCAGCAGCTATACCGGGGGGAATCAGCCCCAGCATTTT. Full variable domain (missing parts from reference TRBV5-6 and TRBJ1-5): DAGVTQSPTHLIKTRGQQVTLRCSPKSGHDTVSWYQQALGQGPQFIFQYYEEEERQRGNFPDRFSGHQFPNYSSELNVNALLLGDSALYLCASSYTGGNQPQHFGDGTRLSIL.

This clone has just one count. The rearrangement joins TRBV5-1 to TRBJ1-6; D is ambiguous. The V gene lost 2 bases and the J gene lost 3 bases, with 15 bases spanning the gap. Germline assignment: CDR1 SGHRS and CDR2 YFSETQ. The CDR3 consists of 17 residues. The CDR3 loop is CASSFGLPSVYNSPLHF. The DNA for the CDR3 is TGCGCCAGCAGCTTCGGACTCCCCTCTGTCTATAATTCACCCCTCCACTTT.

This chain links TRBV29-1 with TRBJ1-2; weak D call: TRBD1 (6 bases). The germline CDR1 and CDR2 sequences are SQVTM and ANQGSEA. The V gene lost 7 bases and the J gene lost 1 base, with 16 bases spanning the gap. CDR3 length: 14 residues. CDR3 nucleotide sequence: TGCAGCGCAGCCCCCGGGACACTTAACTATGGCTACACCTTC. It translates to CSAAPGTLNYGYTF.

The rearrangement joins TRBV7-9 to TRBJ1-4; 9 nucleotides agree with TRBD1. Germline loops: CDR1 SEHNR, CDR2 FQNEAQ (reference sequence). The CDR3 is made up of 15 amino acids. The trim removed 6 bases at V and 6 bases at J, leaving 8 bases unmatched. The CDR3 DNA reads TGTGCCAGCAGACGACAGGGGGTGGCGGATGAAAAACTGTTTTTT. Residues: CASRRQGVADEKLFF.

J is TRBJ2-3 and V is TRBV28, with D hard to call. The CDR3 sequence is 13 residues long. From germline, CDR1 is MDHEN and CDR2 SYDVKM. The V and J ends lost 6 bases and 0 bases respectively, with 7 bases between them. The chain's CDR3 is CASRKQSTDTQYF. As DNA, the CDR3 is TGTGCCAGCAGAAAACAGAGCACAGATACGCAGTATTTT. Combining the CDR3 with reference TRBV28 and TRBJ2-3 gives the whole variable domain DVKVTQSSRYLVKRTGEKVFLECVQDMDHENMFWYRQDPGLGLRLIYFSYDVKMKEKGDIPEGYSVSREKKERFSLILESASTNQTSMYLCASRKQSTDTQYFGPGTRLTVL.

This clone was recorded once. CDR3 loop: CASSRGNDGNTIYF. The CDR3 region has the DNA TGCGCCAGCAGCAGGGGGAACGATGGAAACACCATATATTTT. V gene TRBV10-2 combines with J gene TRBJ1-3, with 7 bases lining up with TRBD1. Germline CDR1 and CDR2: WSHSY and SAAADI. The CDR3 consists of 14 residues. V gave up 6 bases and J gave up 3 bases; unmatched junction bases: 5.

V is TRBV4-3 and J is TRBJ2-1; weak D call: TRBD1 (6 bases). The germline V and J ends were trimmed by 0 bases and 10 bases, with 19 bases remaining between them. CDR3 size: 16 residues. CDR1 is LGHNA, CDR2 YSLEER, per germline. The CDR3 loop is CASSQEVGTNTVEQFF. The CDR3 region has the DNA TGCGCCAGCAGCCAAGAGGTTGGGACAAACACCGTAGAGCAGTTCTTC.

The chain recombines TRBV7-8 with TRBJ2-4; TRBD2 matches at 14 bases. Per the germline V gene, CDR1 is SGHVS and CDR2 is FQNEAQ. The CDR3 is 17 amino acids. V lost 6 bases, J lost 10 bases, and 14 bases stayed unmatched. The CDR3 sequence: CASSFGTSGGSRGIQYF. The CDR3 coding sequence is TGTGCCAGCAGTTTCGGGACTAGCGGGGGCTCCAGGGGGATTCAGTACTTC.

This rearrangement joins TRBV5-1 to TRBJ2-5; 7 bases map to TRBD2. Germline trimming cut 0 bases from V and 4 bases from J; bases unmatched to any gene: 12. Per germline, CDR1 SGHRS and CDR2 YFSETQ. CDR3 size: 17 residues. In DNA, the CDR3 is TGCGCCAGCAGCTTGGTCTTCCGGGGAGGGAGAAGAGAGACCCAGTACTTC. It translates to CASSLVFRGGRRETQYF.

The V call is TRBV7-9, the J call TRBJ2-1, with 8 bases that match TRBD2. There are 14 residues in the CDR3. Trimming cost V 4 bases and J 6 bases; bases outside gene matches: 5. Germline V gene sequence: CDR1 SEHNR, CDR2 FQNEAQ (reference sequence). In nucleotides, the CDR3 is TGTGCCAGCAGCTCTAGCGGGCCGTTCAATGAGCAGTTCTTC. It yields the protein CASSSSGPFNEQFF.

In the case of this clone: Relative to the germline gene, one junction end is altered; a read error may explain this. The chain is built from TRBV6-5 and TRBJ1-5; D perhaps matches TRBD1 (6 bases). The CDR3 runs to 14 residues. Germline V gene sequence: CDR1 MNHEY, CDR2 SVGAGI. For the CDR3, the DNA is TGTGCCATCAGTGAGGGGGACGGAAATCAGCCCCAGCATTTT. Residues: CAISEGDGNQPQHF.

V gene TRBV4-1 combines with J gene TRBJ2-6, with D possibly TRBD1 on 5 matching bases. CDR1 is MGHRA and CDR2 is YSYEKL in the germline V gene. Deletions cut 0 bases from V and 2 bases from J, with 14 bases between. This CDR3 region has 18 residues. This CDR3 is CASSQERQGNAGANVLTF. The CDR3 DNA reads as TGCGCCAGCAGCCAAGAGCGGCAGGGAAACGCTGGGGCCAACGTCCTGACTTTC.

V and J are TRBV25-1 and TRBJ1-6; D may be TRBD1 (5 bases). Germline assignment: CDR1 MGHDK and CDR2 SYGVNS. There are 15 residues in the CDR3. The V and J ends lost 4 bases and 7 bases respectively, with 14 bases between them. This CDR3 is CASSAMGGENSPLHF. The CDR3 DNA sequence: TGTGCCAGCAGTGCCATGGGAGGGGAGAATTCACCCCTCCACTTT.

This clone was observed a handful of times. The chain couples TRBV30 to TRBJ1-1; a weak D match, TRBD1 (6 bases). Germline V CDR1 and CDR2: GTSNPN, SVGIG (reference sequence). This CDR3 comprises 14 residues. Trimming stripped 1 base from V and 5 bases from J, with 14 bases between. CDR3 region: CAWSGQGIGTEAFF. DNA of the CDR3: TGTGCCTGGAGTGGTCAGGGGATTGGGACTGAAGCTTTCTTT.

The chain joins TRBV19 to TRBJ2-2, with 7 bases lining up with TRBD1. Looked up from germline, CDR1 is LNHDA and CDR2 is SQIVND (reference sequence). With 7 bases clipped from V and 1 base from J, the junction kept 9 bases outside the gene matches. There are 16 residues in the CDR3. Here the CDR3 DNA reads TGTGCCAGTACCAACTTCCGGGACAGGAACACCGGGGAGCTGTTTTTT. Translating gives CASTNFRDRNTGELFF.

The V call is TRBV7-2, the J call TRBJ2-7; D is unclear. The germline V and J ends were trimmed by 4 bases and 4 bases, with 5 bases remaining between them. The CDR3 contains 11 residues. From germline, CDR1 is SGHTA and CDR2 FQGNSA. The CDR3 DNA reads TGTGCCAGCAGCTCCTATTACGAGCAGTACTTC. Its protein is CASSSYYEQYF.

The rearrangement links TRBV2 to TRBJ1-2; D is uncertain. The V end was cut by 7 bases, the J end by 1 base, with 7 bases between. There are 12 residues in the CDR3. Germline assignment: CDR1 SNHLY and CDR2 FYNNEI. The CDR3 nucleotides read TGTGCCAGCAAACAGTTTAACTATGGCTACACCTTC. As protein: CASKQFNYGYTF.

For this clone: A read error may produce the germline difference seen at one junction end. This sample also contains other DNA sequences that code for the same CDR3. CDR3 protein: CASSLRGSSYNEQFF. The CDR3, as DNA: TGTGCTAGCAGCTTAAGGGGGAGCTCCTACAATGAGCAGTTCTTC. The gene calls are TRBV7-7 and TRBJ2-1; a possible D gene is TRBD1 (6 bases). The CDR3 length is 15 residues. The germline V gene encodes CDR1 SSHAT and CDR2 FNYEAQ (reference sequence).

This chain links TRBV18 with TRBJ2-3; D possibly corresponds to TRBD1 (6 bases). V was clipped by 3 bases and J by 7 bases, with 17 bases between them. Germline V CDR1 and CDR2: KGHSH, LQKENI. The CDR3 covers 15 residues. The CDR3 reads CASSPLGGLTYTQYF. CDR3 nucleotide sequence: TGTGCCAGCTCACCCCTTGGGGGCCTCACCTATACGCAGTATTTT. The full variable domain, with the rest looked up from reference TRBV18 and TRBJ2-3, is NAGVMQNPRHLVRRRGQEARLRCSPMKGHSHVYWYRQLPEEGLKFMVYLQKENIIDESGMPKERFSAEFPKEGPSILRIQQVVRGDSAAYFCASSPLGGLTYTQYFGPGTRLTVL.

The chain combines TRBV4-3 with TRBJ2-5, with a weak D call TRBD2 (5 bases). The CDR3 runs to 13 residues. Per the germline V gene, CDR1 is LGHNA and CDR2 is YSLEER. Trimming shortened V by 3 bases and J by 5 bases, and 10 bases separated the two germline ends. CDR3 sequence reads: CASSHGERETQYF. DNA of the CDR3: TGCGCCAGCAGCCATGGGGAGCGGGAGACCCAGTACTTC.

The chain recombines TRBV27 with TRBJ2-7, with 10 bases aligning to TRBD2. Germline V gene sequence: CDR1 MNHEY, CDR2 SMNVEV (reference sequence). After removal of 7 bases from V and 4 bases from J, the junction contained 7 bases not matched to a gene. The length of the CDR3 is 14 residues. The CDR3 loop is CASKWASGSYEQYF. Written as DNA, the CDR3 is TGTGCCAGCAAATGGGCTAGCGGGAGTTACGAGCAGTACTTC.

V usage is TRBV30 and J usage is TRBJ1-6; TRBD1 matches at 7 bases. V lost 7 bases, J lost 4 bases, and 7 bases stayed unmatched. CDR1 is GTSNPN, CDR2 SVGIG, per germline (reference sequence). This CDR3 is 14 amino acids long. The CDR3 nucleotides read TGTGCCTATGATCCGGGACAGTATAATTCACCCCTCCACTTT. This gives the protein CAYDPGQYNSPLHF.

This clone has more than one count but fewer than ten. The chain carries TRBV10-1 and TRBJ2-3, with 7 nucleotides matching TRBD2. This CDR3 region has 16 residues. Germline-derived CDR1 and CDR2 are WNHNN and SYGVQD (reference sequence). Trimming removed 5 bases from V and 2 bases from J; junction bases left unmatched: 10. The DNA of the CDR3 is TGCGCCAGCAGTCCGGCTAGCGGAGGTACCACAGATACGCAGTATTTT. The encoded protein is CASSPASGGTTDTQYF.